The following is a TCR beta chain sequence with its context. No antigen is known for it. The sample originates from a study of shared clonotypes between healthy human individuals. Study findings and constraints: Estimated clonotype richness was generally higher in naive than memory subsets.

The V and J ends lost 5 bases and 3 bases respectively, with 14 bases between them. CDR1 MDHEN and CDR2 SYDVKM come from the germline V gene. The CDR3 covers 14 residues. Repertoires were generated with immunoSEQ multiplex PCR, while TCRdb's copy carries only in-frame clones and drops some. Here the sample spans 500,000 to 550,000 clones, about 96% being singletons. Source material: naive CD4+ T cells sorted from blood. Subset noted: CD45RA+ positively selected. The source of this sequence is a woman in her 30s in good health. The chain combines TRBV28 with TRBJ2-7; tentatively, D is TRBD2 (5 bases). DNA of the CDR3: TGTGCCAGCAGTGCGGACTTGGTGTACTACGAGCAGTACTTC. Translating it yields CASSADLVYYEQYF.